This TCR beta chain was sequenced during a study of cytomegalovirus exposure and HLA in healthy donors (dated by TCRdb to the late 2010s). Describing the broader study: An earlier analysis of some 600 of the donors reported about 260 Gb of sequence data and 117 million unique TCR beta sequences obtained from around 180 million T cells. Rather than drawing on any new phenotypic data, the later analysis identified candidate immune exposures from TCR beta sequences and the way those sequences occurred across donors. In a later analysis, previously published TCR beta repertoires from more than 500 donors were re-analyzed and high-resolution HLA genotyping was added so that TCR occurrence patterns could be studied. Among 350 to 400 genotyped donors of the cohort, an average of 235,054 unique TCR beta nucleotide sequences were sequenced per donor, around 20% of them non-productive. Alongside the repertoire data, information on donor age, sex, ethnicity and CMV serostatus was compiled. Both class I and class II loci were covered by HLA typing, at four-digit resolution. In an earlier analysis of a few hundred of the donors, high-throughput TCR beta sequencing was used to judge whether each TCR beta V gene segment behaved as functional or pseudogenic. Because of strong linkage in the cohort, roughly five DR-DQ haplotypes were treated as single units for association and clustering. Every repertoire in the discovery cohort had been generated on one and the same sequencing platform. In a later genetic analysis, genome-wide SNP genotypes for about three fifths of the roughly 670 donors were used, and that subset was treated as a discovery cohort. Typing coverage differed by locus: A, B, C, DRB1 and DQB1 were typed in roughly 620-630 donors, DQA1 in 500 to 550, DPA1 in around 580, and DPB1 in around 490. The study was designed to test whether signatures of past pathogen exposure could be identified by cataloging public T cell receptors. Among the approximately 400 genotyped donors, about 83% belonged to the genetic ancestry cluster associated with self-reported Caucasian donors. The study combined high-throughput TCR immunosequencing, statistical association of individual TCRs with disease status, and machine learning to predict cytomegalovirus infection status. In addition to the first cohort of approximately 670 subjects, a separate validation cohort of approximately 130 different subjects was used. Using immunosequencing, the study profiled T cell repertoires from roughly 650 subjects and related those repertoires to cytomegalovirus serostatus. An early release covering over 500 HLA-typed donors comprised about 300 gigabases of sequencing data and tens of millions of unique TCR sequences. What the study reported, not specific to this receptor: In a later analysis, HLA-associated TCR beta chains showed more clonal expansion and lower generation probabilities than non-associated chains that were equally common. The 87-base-pair reads could not distinguish some IMGT-functional V segments, including TRBV6-2 and TRBV6-3, so those segments were excluded. At a false discovery rate of 0.05, a later analysis linked roughly 17,000 TCR beta sequences to specific HLA alleles. Most CMV-associated TCR beta chains appeared to be HLA-restricted in a later analysis, and the HLA associations seemed to be driven largely by CMV exposure. The authors suggested that the approach could potentially be extended to other disease states and immunological phenotypes. In the study, approximately 150 TCR beta chains were listed as associated with cytomegalovirus. Because HLA typing was missing for some donors at each locus, association tests included only the typed subset. The classifier was reported to diagnose cytomegalovirus status with high specificity and sensitivity in both the original and validation cohorts. A cluster of highly shared sequence variants was judged likely to be a technical artifact of the sequencing pipeline. Linkage disequilibrium might explain the correlated functional status among segregating V segments, but an unknown experimental factor could not be excluded. Across donors, most TCR sequences were observed very rarely, whereas some public TCRs were present in many individuals. Several of the top co-occurrence clusters appeared to be linked to parvovirus B19, influenza, CMV and Epstein-Barr virus, according to a later analysis. Roughly 17 rarely observed V segments, including chromosome 9 orphons, were excluded from the earlier analysis of about 500 of the donors because counts were too low. For the cohort, immune exposure information was limited to CMV serostatus. Broadly in line with IMGT annotations, most TCR beta V segments showed up in productive rearrangements about 87% or about 30% of the time in an earlier analysis of 587 of the donors. When HLA alleles, especially DR and DQ, strongly co-occurred, TCR associations were difficult to assign to individual alleles. According to a later genetic analysis, donors in an Asian-associated ancestry cluster had fewer N-insertions in productive TCRs than the roughly 670-donor mean. Only TCR beta chains were sequenced in this cohort, and the absence of alpha or paired-chain data limited detectable features. In vitro tests confirmed that a few of the cytomegalovirus-associated TCR beta chains recognize cytomegalovirus antigens. In a later analysis, the rate of TCR association differed among HLA loci, with DRB1 alleles having the most associated TCRs and HLA-C alleles having the fewest. Sequencing depth was assumed to be roughly uniform across donors in the presence/absence analyses, though that assumption may not hold. V-gene and J-gene trimming of TCR beta chains was associated with a missense DCLRE1C variant in a later genetic analysis, and the association was replicated in an independent cohort. A further reported finding was that TCR beta sequences accurately predicted the HLA-A and HLA-B alleles for most subjects in the first cohort.

Turning to this clone: Its antigen remains unidentified. Within one base of it there is no much larger clone, and no base qualities were kept.

The cohort consisted of approximately 690 healthy bone marrow donors. Cohort members were all nominally healthy when sampled, although unrecorded immune exposures were likely present. The donor was CMV seronegative and was included in the group of several hundred seronegative cohort members. A peripheral blood sample was collected from each donor, and TCR beta sequencing was performed on peripheral blood mononuclear cells. The Qiagen DNeasy Blood Extraction Kit was used to extract genomic DNA from the blood cell samples. The library relied on the immunoSEQ multiplex PCR assay. The multiplex PCR relied on a mix of 60 forward primers for TCR Vbeta segments and 13 reverse primers for TCR Jbeta segments. The CDR3 region of rearranged TCR beta genes was amplified from genomic DNA with a multiplex PCR assay. On the Illumina HiSeq System, the amplified TCR beta libraries were sequenced as 87-base-pair reads. In the paper's pipeline: A later analysis counted about 80 million unique TCR beta chains across the 600 to 850 repertoires, and some 12 million of these chains were shared by at least two donors. Raw reads were error-corrected and collapsed into unique sequences by a nearest-neighbor algorithm in which closely related sequences were merged to remove PCR and sequencing errors. CDR3 sequences were aligned to IMGT reference sequences to assign V, D and J gene segments. Each retained sequence needed at least a six-nucleotide match to both a V gene segment and a J gene segment. A rearrangement counted as productive if the CDR3 had no stop codons and remained in frame with V and J, and every other rearrangement counted as non-productive. CDR3 was defined according to IMGT convention as the region running from the second conserved V-encoded cysteine to the conserved J-encoded phenylalanine. The earlier analysis of approximately 500 of the donors excluded sequences that lacked an unambiguous match to a single V gene segment. In an earlier analysis of several hundred of the donors, V segments were called functional above 56.7% productive rearrangements and were called segregating when the between-donor standard deviation exceeded 5%. A statistical classification framework was built to diagnose cytomegalovirus status from the catalog of TCR beta chain sequences. V and J gene assignment, in a later analysis, came from comparing TCR nucleotide sequences with IMGT/GENE-DB human TR gene sequences. The TCRdist pipeline was used in a later analysis to assign CDR3 sequences and most-parsimonious VDJ recombination scenarios. In a later analysis, every TCR beta chain was defined by the combination of its CDR3 amino acid sequence and its V-gene family, and reads without a unique V-gene family were dropped. A later analysis removed several hundred highly shared, low-generation-probability nucleotide sequences to deal with suspected cross-contamination and a sequencing artifact. A later analysis calculated a clonal expansion index for each public chain from normalized within-repertoire ranks of inferred template counts. In a later analysis, generation probabilities were computed using a VDJ recombination model fitted to out-of-frame rearrangements, and the results were checked against IGoR. Hypergeometric tests were used in a later analysis to score TCR-TCR, TCR-HLA and TCR-CMV co-occurrence, with a repertoire-size bias correction applied to the TCR pairs. To estimate false discovery rates, a later analysis permuted the HLA or CMV assignments 20 times. A later analysis grouped co-occurring TCRs with DBSCAN, adding TCRdist sequence similarity when clustering within HLA-allele-positive subsets. Repertoires with fewer than 30,000 or more than 120,000 public chains were left out of co-occurrence clustering, as were about 5 repertoires with anomalous nucleotide sharing. TCRdb provides this immuneACCESS table in a form limited to in-frame rearrangements. Some clones are lacking; in checked studies, under half of them reflect an unresolved V gene, and why the rest are absent is not known. Clonal size and the V and J genes are those of that table, whereas D and trimming came from the DNA. The sample has 150,000 to 200,000 clones on record, about 70% of them singletons. In total, the top ten clones hold approximately 1.8% of the sample.

Including cysteine and phenylalanine, the CDR3 has 14 amino acids. Only the CDR3 DNA stays, 42 bases, in frame from base 1. The germline V gene gives CDR1 as LGHNA and CDR2 as YSLEER. V is reduced by 4 bases and J by 3 bases, leaving a spacing of 10 bases between them. This clonotype originated in a woman under 40 in good health and CMV-seronegative. The sequence links TRBV4-3 to TRBJ1-3, with the D gene call left open. The sample taken for sequencing was PBMCs. This receptor carries the CDR3 CASSRLGSGNTIYF. The nucleotide sequence is given as TGCGCCAGCAGCCGACTTGGTAGTGGAAACACCATATATTTT.